A single sample is the source of the 2 T cell receptor beta chains below, sequenced in a study of CD8+ T cells in alopecia areata. After isolation, RNA underwent reverse transcription to generate cDNA as the sequencing template. Only in-frame clones appear in the TCRdb table, and some are missing; sequencing was by immunoSEQ multiplex PCR. In the table there are 100,000 to 150,000 clones, around 49% of which are singletons. The sample was CD8+ T cells sorted from blood, taken at week 0. Receptors originate from a human donor with alopecia areata.

The chain couples TRBV29-1 to TRBJ1-3; tentative D call: TRBD1 (6 bases). This CDR3 has 15 amino acids. Germline V gene lookup returns CDR1 SQVTM and CDR2 ANQGSEA. The V end was cut by 0 bases, the J end by 4 bases, with 13 bases between. This CDR3 reads CSVEDWGAKGNTIYF. CDR3 bases: TGCAGCGTTGAAGACTGGGGGGCAAAGGGAAACACCATATATTTT.

The table lists this clone with a few counts. This rearrangement joins TRBV12-5 to TRBJ1-1; D not certain. Germline V gene sequence: CDR1 LGHNT, CDR2 FRNRAP. The V and J ends lost 6 bases and 6 bases respectively, with 11 bases between them. This CDR3 is 12 amino acids long. CDR3: CASGLTLSEAFF. The CDR3, as DNA: TGTGCTAGTGGCCTAACTCTGTCTGAAGCTTTCTTT.